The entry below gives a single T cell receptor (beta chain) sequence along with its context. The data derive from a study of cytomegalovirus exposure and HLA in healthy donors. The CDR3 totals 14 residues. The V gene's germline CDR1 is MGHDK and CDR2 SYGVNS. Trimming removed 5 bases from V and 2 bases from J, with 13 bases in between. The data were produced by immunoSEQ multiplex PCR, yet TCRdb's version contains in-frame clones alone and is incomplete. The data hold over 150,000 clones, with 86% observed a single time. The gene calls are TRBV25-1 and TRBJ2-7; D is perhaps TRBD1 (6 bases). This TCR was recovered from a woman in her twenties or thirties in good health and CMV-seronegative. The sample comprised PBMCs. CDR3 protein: CASSRQGLPYEQYF. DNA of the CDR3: TGTGCCAGCAGTAGGCAGGGGCTCCCCTACGAGCAGTACTTC.